The 8 T cell receptor beta chains given below trace back to one sample, sequenced in a study of cytomegalovirus exposure and HLA in healthy donors. Primers: 60 Vbeta forward and 13 Jbeta reverse. The data were produced by immunoSEQ multiplex PCR, yet TCRdb's version contains in-frame clones alone and is incomplete. The sample holds 50,000 to 70,000 clones, 75% to 80% seen once. The sequenced sample consisted of PBMCs. These receptors were taken from a female donor in good health and CMV-seronegative.

This rearrangement joins TRBV20-1 to TRBJ1-1; D is unresolved. The ends were cut back, 3 bases at V and 1 base at J, with 3 bases in the middle. The CDR3 extends over 11 amino acids. Germline lookup yields CDR1 DFQATT and CDR2 SNEGSKA (reference sequence). The CDR3 region has the DNA TGCAGTGCTAGCCAGAACACTGAAGCTTTCTTT. It encodes CSASQNTEAFF.

The chain is built from TRBV9 and TRBJ2-1; tentative D call: TRBD1 (6 bases). V lost 2 bases to trimming and J lost 5 bases, with 11 bases between them. Germline CDR1 is SGDLS and CDR2 is YYNGEE. The CDR3 totals 14 residues. The CDR3 is CASSVGAPDNEQFF. Here the CDR3 DNA reads TGTGCCAGCAGCGTGGGGGCGCCGGACAATGAGCAGTTCTTC.

The genes are TRBV19 and TRBJ1-1; 12 nucleotides match TRBD1. Germline V gene lookup returns CDR1 LNHDA and CDR2 SQIVND (reference sequence). The junction had 16 bases not matched to a gene; V was cut back by 7 bases and J by 4 bases. The length of the CDR3 is 18 residues. CDR3 in DNA: TGTGCCAGTACCATCCTCCCGGGACAGGGGGCGCGGGGCACTGAAGCTTTCTTT. Translating gives CASTILPGQGARGTEAFF.

The rearrangement uses TRBV5-1 and TRBJ2-3; TRBD1 is a possible D gene (6 bases). The V gene lost 0 bases and the J gene lost 5 bases, with 13 bases spanning the gap. Germline V gene sequence: CDR1 SGHRS, CDR2 YFSETQ. The CDR3 has 15 residues. CDR3 amino acids: CASSLDRAREDTQYF. The DNA for the CDR3 is TGCGCCAGCAGCTTGGACAGGGCGAGGGAAGATACGCAGTATTTT.

The chain uses TRBV28 and TRBJ1-6; D call uncertain. The germline V and J ends were trimmed by 7 bases and 4 bases, with 5 bases remaining between them. Germline V lookup: CDR1 MDHEN, CDR2 SYDVKM. The CDR3 loop spans 12 amino acids. The CDR3 bases are TGTGCCAGCATCGGTTATAATTCACCCCTCCACTTT. Its translation is CASIGYNSPLHF.

The sample holds a few counts of this clone. The V gene is TRBV6-1, the J gene TRBJ1-5; D might be TRBD1 (6 bases). Per germline, CDR1 MNHNS and CDR2 SASEGT. Between the trimmed V and J ends, which lost 7 bases and 0 bases, there was a span of 13 bases. The CDR3 is made up of 15 amino acids. In DNA form, the CDR3 reads TGTGCCAGCAATGCCGGGACACTTAGCAATCAGCCCCAGCATTTT. It translates to CASNAGTLSNQPQHF.

The chain joins TRBV27 to TRBJ1-1; D is possibly TRBD1 (6 bases). There are 14 residues in the CDR3. Trimming shortened V by 6 bases and J by 4 bases, and 15 bases separated the two germline ends. The germline V gene has CDR1 MNHEY and CDR2 SMNVEV (reference sequence). The CDR3 spells CASSRRDTVTEAFF. The CDR3 DNA reads as TGTGCCAGCAGCCGCCGGGACACGGTCACTGAAGCTTTCTTT.

The CDR3 nucleotides read TGTGCCAGCAGTGAACTAGGTGATTCACCCCTCCACTTT. It is translated as CASSELGDSPLHF. The genes are TRBV6-1 and TRBJ1-6; no clear D gene. The CDR3 sequence is 13 residues long. CDR1 and CDR2 (germline): MNHNS, SASEGT. V gave up 2 bases and J gave up 8 bases, with 7 bases separating them.